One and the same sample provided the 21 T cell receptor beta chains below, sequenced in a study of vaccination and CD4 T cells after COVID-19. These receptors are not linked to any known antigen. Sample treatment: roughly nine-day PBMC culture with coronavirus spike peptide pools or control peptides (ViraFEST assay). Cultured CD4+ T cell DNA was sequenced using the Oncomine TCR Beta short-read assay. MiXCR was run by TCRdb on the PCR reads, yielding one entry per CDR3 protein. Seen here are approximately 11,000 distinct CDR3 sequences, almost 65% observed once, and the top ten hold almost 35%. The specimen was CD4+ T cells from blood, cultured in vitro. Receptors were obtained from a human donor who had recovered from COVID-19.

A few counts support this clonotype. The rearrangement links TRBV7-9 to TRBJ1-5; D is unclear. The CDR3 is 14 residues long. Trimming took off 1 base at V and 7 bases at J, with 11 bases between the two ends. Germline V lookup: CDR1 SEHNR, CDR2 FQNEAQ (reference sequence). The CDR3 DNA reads TGTGCCAGCAGCTTAGAAGGTCGGATACAGCCCCAGCATTTT. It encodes CASSLEGRIQPQHF.

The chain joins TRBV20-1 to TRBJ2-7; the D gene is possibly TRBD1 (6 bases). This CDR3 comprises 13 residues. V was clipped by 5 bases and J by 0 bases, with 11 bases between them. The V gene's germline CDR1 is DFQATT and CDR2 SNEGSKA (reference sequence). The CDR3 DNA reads TGCAGTGCTCCCCAGACAGGCTCCTACGAGCAGTACTTC. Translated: CSAPQTGSYEQYF.

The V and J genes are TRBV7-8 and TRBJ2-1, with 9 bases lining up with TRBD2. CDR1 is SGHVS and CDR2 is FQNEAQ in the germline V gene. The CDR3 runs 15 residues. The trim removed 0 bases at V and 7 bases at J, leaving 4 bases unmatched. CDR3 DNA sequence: TGTGCCAGCAGCTTAGCCAGCGGGGGGAGTAATGAGCAGTTCTTC. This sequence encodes CASSLASGGSNEQFF. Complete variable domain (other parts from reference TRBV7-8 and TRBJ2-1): GAGVSQSPRYKVAKRGQDVALRCDPISGHVSLFWYQQALGQGPEFLTYFQNEAQLDKSGLPSDRFFAERPEGSVSTLKIQRTQQEDSAVYLCASSLASGGSNEQFFGPGTRLTVL.

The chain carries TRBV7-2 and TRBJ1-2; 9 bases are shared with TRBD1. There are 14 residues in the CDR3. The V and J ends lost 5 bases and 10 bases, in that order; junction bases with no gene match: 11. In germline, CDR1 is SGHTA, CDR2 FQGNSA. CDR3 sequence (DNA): TGTGCCAGCAGCCCCGGACAGGGACAGGGTGACTACACCTTC. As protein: CASSPGQGQGDYTF.

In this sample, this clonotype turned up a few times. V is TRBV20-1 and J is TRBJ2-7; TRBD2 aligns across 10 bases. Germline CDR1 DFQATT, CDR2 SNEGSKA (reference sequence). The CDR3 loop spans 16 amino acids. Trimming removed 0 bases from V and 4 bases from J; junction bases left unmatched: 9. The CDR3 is CSARDPSGSDTYEQYF. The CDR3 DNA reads TGCAGTGCTAGAGATCCTAGCGGGAGTGATACTTACGAGCAGTACTTC.

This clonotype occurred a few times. The CDR3 sequence: CASSPIDRGYGYTF. In DNA form, the CDR3 reads TGTGCCAGCAGTCCCATCGACAGGGGATATGGCTACACCTTC. The chain carries TRBV28 and TRBJ1-2; 8 positions agree with TRBD1. The CDR3 is 14 residues long. Germline V gives CDR1 MDHEN, CDR2 SYDVKM. The V and J ends lost 5 bases and 5 bases, in that order; junction bases with no gene match: 7.

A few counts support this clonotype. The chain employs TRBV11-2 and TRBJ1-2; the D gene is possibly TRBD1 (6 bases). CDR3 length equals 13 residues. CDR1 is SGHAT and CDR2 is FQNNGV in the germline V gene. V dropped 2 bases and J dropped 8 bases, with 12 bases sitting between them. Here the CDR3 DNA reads TGTGCCAGCAGCTTACGACAGGAGGGGGGCTACACCTTC. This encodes CASSLRQEGGYTF.

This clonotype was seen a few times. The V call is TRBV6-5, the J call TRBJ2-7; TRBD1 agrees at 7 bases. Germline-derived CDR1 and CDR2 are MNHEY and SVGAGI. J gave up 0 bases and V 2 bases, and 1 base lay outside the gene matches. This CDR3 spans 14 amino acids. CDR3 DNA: TGTGCCAGCAGTTACCGGACAGGCTCCTACGAGCAGTACTTC. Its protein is CASSYRTGSYEQYF.

CDR3 loop: CASSRTGAGGYTF. In nucleotides, the CDR3 is TGTGCCAGCAGTCGGACAGGGGCAGGTGGCTACACCTTC. J is TRBJ1-2 and V is TRBV28; 9 bases are shared with TRBD1. The V segment lost 5 bases and the J segment 7 bases; nucleotides outside the gene matches: 5. This CDR3 is 13 amino acids long. Germline V gives CDR1 MDHEN, CDR2 SYDVKM.

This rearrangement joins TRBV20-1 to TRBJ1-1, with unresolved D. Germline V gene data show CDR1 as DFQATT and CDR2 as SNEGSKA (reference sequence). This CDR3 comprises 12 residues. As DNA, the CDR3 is TGCAGGACCGGGCGGGGGAACACTGAAGCTTTCTTT. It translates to CRTGRGNTEAFF.

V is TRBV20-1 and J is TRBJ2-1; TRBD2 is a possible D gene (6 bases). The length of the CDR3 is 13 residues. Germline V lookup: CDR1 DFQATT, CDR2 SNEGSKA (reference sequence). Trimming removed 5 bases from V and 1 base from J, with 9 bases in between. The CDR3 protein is CSAPGLSYNEQFF. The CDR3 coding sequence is TGCAGTGCTCCGGGACTGTCCTACAATGAGCAGTTCTTC.

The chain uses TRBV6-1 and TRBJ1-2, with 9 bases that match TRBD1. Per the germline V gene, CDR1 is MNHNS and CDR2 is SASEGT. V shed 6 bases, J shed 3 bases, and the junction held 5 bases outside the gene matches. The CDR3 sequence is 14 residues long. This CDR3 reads CASRERTGDYGYTF. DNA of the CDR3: TGTGCCAGCAGGGAACGGACAGGGGACTATGGCTACACCTTC.

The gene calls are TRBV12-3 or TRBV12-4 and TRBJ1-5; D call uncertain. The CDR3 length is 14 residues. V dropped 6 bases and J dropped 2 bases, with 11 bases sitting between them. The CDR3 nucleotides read TGTGCCAGCAGCCCCGACCGAGGCAATCAGCCCCAGCATTTT. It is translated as CASSPDRGNQPQHF.

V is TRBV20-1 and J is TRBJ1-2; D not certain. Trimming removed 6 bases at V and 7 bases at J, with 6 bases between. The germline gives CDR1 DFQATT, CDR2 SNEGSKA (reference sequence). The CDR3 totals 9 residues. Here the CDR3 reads CSARPGYTF. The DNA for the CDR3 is TGCAGTGCCCGACCTGGCTACACCTTC.

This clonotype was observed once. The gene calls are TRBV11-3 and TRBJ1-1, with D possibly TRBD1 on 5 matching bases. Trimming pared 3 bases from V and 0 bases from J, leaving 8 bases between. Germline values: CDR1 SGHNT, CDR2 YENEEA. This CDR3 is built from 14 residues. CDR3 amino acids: CASSFREMNTEAFF. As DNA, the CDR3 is TGTGCCAGCAGCTTCAGGGAGATGAACACTGAAGCTTTCTTT. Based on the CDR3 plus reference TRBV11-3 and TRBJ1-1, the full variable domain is EAGVVQSPRYKIIEKKQPVAFWCNPISGHNTLYWYLQNLGQGPELLIRYENEEAVDDSQLPKDRFSAERLKGVDSTLKIQPAELGDSAVYLCASSFREMNTEAFFGQGTRLTVV.

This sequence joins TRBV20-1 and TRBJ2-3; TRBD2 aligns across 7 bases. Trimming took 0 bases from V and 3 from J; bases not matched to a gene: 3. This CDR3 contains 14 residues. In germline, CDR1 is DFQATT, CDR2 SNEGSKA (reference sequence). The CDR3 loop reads CSARDGRETDTQYF. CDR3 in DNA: TGCAGTGCTAGAGATGGGAGGGAAACAGATACGCAGTATTTT.

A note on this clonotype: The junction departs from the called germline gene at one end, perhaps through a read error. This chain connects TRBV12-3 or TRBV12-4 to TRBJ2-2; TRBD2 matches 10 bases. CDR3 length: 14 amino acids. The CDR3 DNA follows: TGTGCCAGCAGCTTAGGACTAGCGGCCGGGGAGCTGTTTTTT. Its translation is CASSLGLAAGELFF.

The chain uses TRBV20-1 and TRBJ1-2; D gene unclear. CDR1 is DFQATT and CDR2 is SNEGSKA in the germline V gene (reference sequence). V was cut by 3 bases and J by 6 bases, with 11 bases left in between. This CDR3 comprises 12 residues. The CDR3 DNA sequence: TGCAGTGCTAGTTGGGAATATCATGGCTACACCTTC. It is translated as CSASWEYHGYTF.

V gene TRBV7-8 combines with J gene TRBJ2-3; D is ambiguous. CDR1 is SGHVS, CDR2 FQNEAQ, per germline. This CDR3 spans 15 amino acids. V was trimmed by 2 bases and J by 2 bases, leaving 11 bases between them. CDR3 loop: CASSLTVGDTDTQYF. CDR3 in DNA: TGTGCCAGCAGCTTAACCGTGGGTGACACAGATACGCAGTATTTT.

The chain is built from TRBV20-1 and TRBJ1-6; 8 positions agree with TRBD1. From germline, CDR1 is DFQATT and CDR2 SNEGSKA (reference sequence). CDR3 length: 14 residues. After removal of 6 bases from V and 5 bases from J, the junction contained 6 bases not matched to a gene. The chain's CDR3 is CSAVDRADNSPLHF. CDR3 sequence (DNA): TGCAGTGCGGTGGACAGGGCCGATAATTCACCCCTCCACTTT.

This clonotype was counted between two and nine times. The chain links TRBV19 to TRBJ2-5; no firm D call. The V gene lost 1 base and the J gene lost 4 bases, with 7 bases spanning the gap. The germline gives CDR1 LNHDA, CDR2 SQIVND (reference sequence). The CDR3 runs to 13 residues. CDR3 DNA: TGTGCCAGTAGTATAGTAGTCGCAGAGACCCAGTACTTC. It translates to CASSIVVAETQYF.